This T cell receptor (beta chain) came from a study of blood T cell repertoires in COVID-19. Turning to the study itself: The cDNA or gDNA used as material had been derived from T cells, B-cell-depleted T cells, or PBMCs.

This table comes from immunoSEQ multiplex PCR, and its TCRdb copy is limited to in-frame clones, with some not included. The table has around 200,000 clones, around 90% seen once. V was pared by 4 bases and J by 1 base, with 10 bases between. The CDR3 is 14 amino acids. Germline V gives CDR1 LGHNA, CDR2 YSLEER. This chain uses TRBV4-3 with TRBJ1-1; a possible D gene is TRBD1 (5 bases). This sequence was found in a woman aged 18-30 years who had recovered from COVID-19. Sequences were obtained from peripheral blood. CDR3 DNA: TGCGCCAGCAGCCGGACACTGGGGAACACTGAAGCTTTCTTT. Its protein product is CASSRTLGNTEAFF.